This T cell receptor beta chain derives from a study of blood T cell repertoires in COVID-19. CDR1 is LNHDA and CDR2 is SQIVND in the germline V gene (reference sequence). V lost 5 bases to trimming and J lost 5 bases; unmatched junction nucleotides: 4. CDR3 size: 14 residues. Assay: immunoSEQ multiplex PCR; the TCRdb copy retains only in-frame clones and omits some. Altogether fewer than 350,000 clones are present, 85% to 90% being singletons, with the ten largest covering approximately 12%. The V call is TRBV19, the J call TRBJ1-5; 9 bases map to TRBD1. Sample: peripheral blood. This sequence originates from a woman in her 30s with COVID-19, enrolled during active disease. CDR3 region: CASSAGTGYQPQHF. The CDR3 DNA reads TGTGCCAGTAGTGCCGGGACAGGGTATCAGCCCCAGCATTTT. The entire variable domain, with the rest obtained from reference TRBV19 and TRBJ1-5, is as follows: DGGITQSPKYLFRKEGQNVTLSCEQNLNHDAMYWYRQDPGQGLRLIYYSQIVNDFQKGDIAEGYSVSREKKESFPLTVTSAQKNPTAFYLCASSAGTGYQPQHFGDGTRLSIL.